The clone carrying this TCR beta chain was picked up a small number of times. What it binds is not known. The entry originates in a study of blood T cells in healthy people across ages. The draw of peripheral blood yielded around 9.6 milliliters from each donor. The CDR3 is 15 residues long. With V trimmed by 6 bases and J by 5 bases, 16 bases remained unmatched. The germline V gene encodes CDR1 DFQATT and CDR2 SNEGSKA (reference sequence). Then a second PCR, running roughly 6 to 12 cycles, was carried out with a sample-barcoded 5' primer and a J-beta primer mix. All cDNA molecules were each tagged by a template-switch adaptor with 12 random nucleotides. TCRdb called the 5' RACE reads again in MiXCR, with one record for every CDR3 protein. The sample lists more than 450,000 distinct CDR3 sequences, around 27% occurring once. Whole-study results and caveats: The unknown donor CMV status may have confounded expanded clonotype changes.

This same sample was also part of a study on T cells of mothers and their children. As reported in that work: M1S, a second-PCR primer, added sample barcodes and 2-4 random nucleotides.

Sequenced material: blood. The TCR was taken from a boy aged 2 to 10 in good health. J is TRBJ2-7 and V is TRBV20-1; 7 bases fit TRBD2. CDR3 nucleotides: TGCAGTGCCCGCCCTCCTAGCGGAGGCGGCCACGAGCAGTACTTC. The encoded protein is CSARPPSGGGHEQYF.